The 5 T cell receptor beta chains below all came from one sample that was sequenced in a study of T-cell memory formation after mild COVID-19. MiXCR, applied by TCRdb to the 5' RACE reads, yields one record per CDR3 protein. The data contain around 320,000 distinct CDR3 sequences, around 27% of them seen just once; the ten biggest clones take up approximately 15%. The sequenced material came from PBMCs or a T cell subset sorted from them (not recorded which). The receptors shown here come from an adult woman who had mild COVID-19 (a few samples of this study predate the infection). Cell type and time point are not known.

This sequence joins TRBV3-1 and TRBJ1-1, with D tentatively TRBD1 (6 bases). Germline V CDR1 and CDR2: LGHDT, YNNKEL (reference sequence). Trimming left V 0 bases short and J 5 bases short, with 13 bases between. CDR3 length equals 15 residues. Here the CDR3 DNA reads TGTGCCAGCAGCCAAGAGTCGGGGGCGAGGACTGAAGCTTTCTTT. This codes for CASSQESGARTEAFF.

The chain couples TRBV29-1 to TRBJ2-4, with D possibly matching TRBD2 (6 bases). Trimming shortened V by 3 bases and J by 11 bases, and 17 bases separated the two germline ends. CDR1 and CDR2 from the germline V gene are SQVTM and ANQGSEA. The CDR3 has 13 amino acids. The DNA for the CDR3 is TGCAGCGTTGAGTCCGACCGGGGAGGATTTCAGTACTTC. Its protein is CSVESDRGGFQYF.

As to this clonotype: A read error may be the cause here, since a much bigger clone is one base away. The chain couples TRBV7-9 to TRBJ2-1; 7 positions match TRBD2. CDR1 is SEHNR, CDR2 FQNEAQ, per germline (reference sequence). The CDR3 length is 15 residues. V shed 0 bases and J 6 bases; nucleotides not matched to a gene: 5. The CDR3 DNA is TGTGCCAGCAGCTTAGCTGGCGGGAGACTCAATGAGCAGTTCTTC. Residues: CASSLAGGRLNEQFF.

The table lists this clonotype with a few counts. V and J are TRBV20-1 and TRBJ2-2, with a weak D call TRBD2 (5 bases). The germline V gene encodes CDR1 DFQATT and CDR2 SNEGSKA (reference sequence). The V end was cut by 0 bases, the J end by 2 bases, with 16 bases between. CDR3 length: 17 residues. This CDR3 is CSARDRSRSGNTGELFF. The CDR3 nucleotides are TGCAGTGCTAGAGATAGGTCGCGGAGCGGAAACACCGGGGAGCTGTTTTTT.

This clonotype was recorded a few times. This sequence joins TRBV6-5 and TRBJ1-1; TRBD1 matches 9 bases. The CDR3 runs 15 residues. Germline V gene data show CDR1 as MNHEY and CDR2 as SVGAGI. V lost 6 bases and J lost 5; bases outside the gene matches: 10. As DNA, the CDR3 is TGTGCCAGCAGATCCGACCGGGGACAGGGTACTGAAGCTTTCTTT. Amino acids: CASRSDRGQGTEAFF.